The sequence of this T cell receptor (beta chain) was determined in a study of cytomegalovirus exposure and HLA in healthy donors. Across the whole study: There were roughly 110 million unique TCR beta sequences, drawn from approximately 180 million T cells, in an earlier analysis.

V trimming: 0 bases; J trimming: 9 bases; junction bases outside the gene matches: 7. The CDR3 totals 15 residues. Per germline, CDR1 LNHNV and CDR2 YYDKDF (reference sequence). A remark on this clone: Its specificity is unknown.

The study ran its PCR with 60 Vbeta and 13 Jbeta primers. Here immunoSEQ multiplex PCR was the method, and the copy in TCRdb shows in-frame clones only, minus some. The sample holds approximately 160,000 clones; around 79% are singletons and the top ten take roughly 0.68%. Findings and caveats of the study: Accounts indicate the classifier identified cytomegalovirus status with strong specificity and sensitivity.

The chain employs TRBV15 and TRBJ2-1; 8 bases line up with TRBD2. Specimen: PBMCs. The origin of this receptor is a male donor in good health and CMV-seronegative. CDR3 sequence: CATSRDASGSSEQFF. For the CDR3, the DNA is TGTGCCACCAGCAGAGATGCCAGCGGGAGCTCTGAGCAGTTCTTC.